This T cell receptor (beta chain) was sequenced during a study of beta chain features in type 1 diabetes. About this clone: Its target is unknown.

Purity (above 95%) was reached by all sorted populations. With 5 bases clipped from V and 0 bases from J, the junction kept 13 bases outside the gene matches. Germline CDR1 reads SGHTA; CDR2 reads FQGNSA. There are 19 residues in the CDR3. Study-level findings and limits: The naive, central memory and Treg TCRB repertoires showed an apparent similarity that was greater among patients than among healthy donors. Any HLA type influence on TCRB rearrangement was left unresolved here.

TCRB transcripts that were expressed got sequenced, as all of the isolated RNA had been reverse transcribed. The protocol was immunoSEQ multiplex PCR, while the TCRdb copy is restricted to in-frame clones and leaves out a portion. The repertoire holds a few hundred thousand clones, 11% to 15% seen once, with more than 6.5% in the top ten. The V and J genes are TRBV7-2 and TRBJ2-1; 10 positions match TRBD2. This receptor was identified in a man aged 25-40 years in good health. The sample was central memory CD4+ T cells from blood. Written as DNA, the CDR3 is TGTGCCAGCAGCAAAACTAGCGGGGCTGGGAGAAGCTCCTACAATGAGCAGTTCTTC. Translated: CASSKTSGAGRSSYNEQFF.